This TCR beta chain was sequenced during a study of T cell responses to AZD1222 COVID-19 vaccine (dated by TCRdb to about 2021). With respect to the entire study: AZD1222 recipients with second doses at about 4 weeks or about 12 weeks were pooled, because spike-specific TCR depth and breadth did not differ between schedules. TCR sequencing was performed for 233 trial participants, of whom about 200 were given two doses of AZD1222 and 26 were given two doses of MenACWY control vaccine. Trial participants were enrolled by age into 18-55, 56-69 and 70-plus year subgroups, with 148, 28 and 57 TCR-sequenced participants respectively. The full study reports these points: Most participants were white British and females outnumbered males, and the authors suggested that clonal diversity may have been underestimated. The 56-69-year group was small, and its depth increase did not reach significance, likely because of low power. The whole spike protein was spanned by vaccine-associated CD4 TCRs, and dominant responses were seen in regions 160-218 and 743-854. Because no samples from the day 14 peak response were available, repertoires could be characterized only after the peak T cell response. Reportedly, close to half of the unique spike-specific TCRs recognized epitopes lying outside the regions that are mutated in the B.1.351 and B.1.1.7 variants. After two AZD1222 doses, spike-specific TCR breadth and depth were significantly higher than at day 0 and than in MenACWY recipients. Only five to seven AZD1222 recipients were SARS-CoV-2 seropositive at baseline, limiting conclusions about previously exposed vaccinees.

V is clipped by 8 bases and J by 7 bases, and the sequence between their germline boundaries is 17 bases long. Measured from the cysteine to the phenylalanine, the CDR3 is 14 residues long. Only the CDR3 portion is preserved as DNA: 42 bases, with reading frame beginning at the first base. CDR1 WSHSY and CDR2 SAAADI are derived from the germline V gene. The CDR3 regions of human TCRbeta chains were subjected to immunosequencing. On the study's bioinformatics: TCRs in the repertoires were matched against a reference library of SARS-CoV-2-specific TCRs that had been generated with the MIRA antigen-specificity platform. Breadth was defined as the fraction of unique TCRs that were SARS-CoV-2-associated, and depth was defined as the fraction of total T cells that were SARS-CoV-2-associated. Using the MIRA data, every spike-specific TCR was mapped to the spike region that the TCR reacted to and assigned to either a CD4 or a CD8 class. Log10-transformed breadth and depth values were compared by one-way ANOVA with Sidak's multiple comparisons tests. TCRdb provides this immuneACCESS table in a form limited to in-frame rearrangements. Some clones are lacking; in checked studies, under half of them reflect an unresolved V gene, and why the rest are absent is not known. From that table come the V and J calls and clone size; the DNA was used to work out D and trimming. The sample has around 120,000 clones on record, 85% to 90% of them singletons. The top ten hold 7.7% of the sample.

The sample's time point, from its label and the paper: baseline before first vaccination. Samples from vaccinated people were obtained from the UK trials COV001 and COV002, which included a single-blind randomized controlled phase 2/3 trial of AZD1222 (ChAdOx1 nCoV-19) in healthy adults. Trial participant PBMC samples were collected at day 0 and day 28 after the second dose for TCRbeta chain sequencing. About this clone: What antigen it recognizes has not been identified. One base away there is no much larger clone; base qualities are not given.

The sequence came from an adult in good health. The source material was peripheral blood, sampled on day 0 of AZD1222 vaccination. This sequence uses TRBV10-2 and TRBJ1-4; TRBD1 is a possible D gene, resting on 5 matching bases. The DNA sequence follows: TGCGCCAGCGGTTGGGGCAGGGAGGGTGAAAAACTGTTTTTT. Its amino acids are CASGWGREGEKLFF.